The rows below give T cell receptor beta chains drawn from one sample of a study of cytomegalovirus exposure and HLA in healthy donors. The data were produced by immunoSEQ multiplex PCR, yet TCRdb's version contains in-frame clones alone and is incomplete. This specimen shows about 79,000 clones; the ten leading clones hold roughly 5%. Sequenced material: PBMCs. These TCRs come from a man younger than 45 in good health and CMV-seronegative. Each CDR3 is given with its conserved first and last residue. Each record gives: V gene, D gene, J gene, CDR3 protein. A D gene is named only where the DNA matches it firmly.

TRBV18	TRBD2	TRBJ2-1	CASSPGLAGGEQFF
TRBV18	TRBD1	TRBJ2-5	CASSPGTGGGETQYF
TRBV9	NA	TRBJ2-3	CASSPSTDTQYF
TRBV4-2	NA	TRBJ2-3	CASSQHLNTDTQYF
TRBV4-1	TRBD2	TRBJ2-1	CASSQDKAGVRNEQFF
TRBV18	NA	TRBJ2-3	CASSPPRLIDSSKYTDTQYF
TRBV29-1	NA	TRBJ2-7	CSAMKVQGTHEQYF
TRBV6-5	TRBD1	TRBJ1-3	CASSYGDRVGNTIYF
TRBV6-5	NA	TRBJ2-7	CASTHGIASSYEQYF
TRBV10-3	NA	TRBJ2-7	CAISEPGISYEQYF
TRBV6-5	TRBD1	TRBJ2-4	CASSLTGGWGENIQYF
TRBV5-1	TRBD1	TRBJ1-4	CASSLQGASEKLFF
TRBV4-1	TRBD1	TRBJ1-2	CASSQGDRGYTF
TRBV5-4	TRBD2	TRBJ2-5	CASSLRRAGGGETQYF
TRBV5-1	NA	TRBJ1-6	CASSLDMPGKNSPLHF
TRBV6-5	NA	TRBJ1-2	CASSYSGRYGYTF
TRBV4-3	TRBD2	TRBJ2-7	CASSQGTSGRYEQYF
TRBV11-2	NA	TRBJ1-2	CASSQDPGRGYYGYTF